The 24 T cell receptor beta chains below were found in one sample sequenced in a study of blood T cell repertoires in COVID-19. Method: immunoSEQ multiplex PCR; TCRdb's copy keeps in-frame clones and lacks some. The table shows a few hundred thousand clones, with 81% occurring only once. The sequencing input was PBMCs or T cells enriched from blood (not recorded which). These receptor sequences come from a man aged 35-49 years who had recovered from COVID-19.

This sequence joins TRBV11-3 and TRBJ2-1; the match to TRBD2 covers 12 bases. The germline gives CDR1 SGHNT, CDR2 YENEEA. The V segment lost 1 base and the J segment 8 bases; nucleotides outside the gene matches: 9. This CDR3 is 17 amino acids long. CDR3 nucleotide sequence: TGTGCCAGCAGCTTAGGTGGGACTAGCGGGCGGCTGGATGAGCAGTTCTTC. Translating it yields CASSLGGTSGRLDEQFF. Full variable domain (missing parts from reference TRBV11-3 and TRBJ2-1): EAGVVQSPRYKIIEKKQPVAFWCNPISGHNTLYWYLQNLGQGPELLIRYENEEAVDDSQLPKDRFSAERLKGVDSTLKIQPAELGDSAVYLCASSLGGTSGRLDEQFFGPGTRLTVL.

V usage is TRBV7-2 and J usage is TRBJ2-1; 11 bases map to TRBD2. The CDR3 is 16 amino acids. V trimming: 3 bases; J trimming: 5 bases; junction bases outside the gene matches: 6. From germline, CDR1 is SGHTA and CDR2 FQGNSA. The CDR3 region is CASSFKLAGDNNEQFF. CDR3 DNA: TGTGCCAGCAGCTTTAAACTAGCGGGAGACAACAATGAGCAGTTCTTC.

The CDR3 DNA follows: TGTGCCAGCAGCTCCCTGCGTGGGGGGTACTATGGCTACACCTTC. It translates to CASSSLRGGYYGYTF. V is TRBV7-2 and J is TRBJ1-2; TRBD1 is a possible D gene (5 bases). V gave up 4 bases and J gave up 3 bases, with 15 bases separating them. The CDR3 consists of 15 residues. Germline-derived CDR1 and CDR2 are SGHTA and FQGNSA.

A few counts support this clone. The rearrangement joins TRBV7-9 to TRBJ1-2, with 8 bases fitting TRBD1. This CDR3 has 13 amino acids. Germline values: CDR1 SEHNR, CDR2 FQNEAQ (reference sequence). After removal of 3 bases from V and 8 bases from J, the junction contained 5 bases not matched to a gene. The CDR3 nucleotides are TGTGCCAGCAGCTTCGGACAGGGTTACGGCTACACCTTC. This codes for CASSFGQGYGYTF.

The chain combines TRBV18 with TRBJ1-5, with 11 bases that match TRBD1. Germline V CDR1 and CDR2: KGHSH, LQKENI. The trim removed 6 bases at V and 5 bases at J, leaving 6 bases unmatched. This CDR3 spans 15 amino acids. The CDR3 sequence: CASSRGTGGDQPQHF. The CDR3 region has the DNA TGTGCCAGCTCGCGCGGGACAGGGGGGGATCAGCCCCAGCATTTT.

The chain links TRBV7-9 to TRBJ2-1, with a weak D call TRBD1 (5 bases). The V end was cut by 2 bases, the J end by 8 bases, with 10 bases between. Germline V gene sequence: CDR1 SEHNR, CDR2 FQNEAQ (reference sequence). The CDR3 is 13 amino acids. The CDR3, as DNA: TGTGCCAGCAGCTTACGCAGGGTCCATGAGCAGTTCTTC. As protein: CASSLRRVHEQFF.

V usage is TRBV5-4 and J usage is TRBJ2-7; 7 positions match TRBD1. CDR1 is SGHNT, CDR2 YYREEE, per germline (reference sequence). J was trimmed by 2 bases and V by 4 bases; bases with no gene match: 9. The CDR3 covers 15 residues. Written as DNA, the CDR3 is TGTGCCAGCAGCCCTACAGGGGCGCTGGCCTACGAGCAGTACTTC. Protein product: CASSPTGALAYEQYF.

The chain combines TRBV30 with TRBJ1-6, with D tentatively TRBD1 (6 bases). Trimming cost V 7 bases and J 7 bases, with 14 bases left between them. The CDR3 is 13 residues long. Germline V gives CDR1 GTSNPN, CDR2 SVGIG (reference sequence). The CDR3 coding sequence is TGTGCCTCTGCGAAGGGGGGGAATTCACCCCTCCACTTT. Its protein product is CASAKGGNSPLHF.

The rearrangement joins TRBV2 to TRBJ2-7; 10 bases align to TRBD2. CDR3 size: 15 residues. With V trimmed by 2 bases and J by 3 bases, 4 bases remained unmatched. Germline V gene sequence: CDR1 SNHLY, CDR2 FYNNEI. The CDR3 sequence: CASSELAGGGYEQYF. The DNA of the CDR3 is TGTGCCAGCAGTGAATTAGCGGGGGGCGGCTACGAGCAGTACTTC.

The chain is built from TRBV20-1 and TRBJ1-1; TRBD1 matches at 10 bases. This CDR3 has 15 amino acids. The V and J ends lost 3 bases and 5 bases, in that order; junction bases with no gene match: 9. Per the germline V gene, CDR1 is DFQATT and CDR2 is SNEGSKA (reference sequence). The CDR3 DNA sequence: TGCAGTGCTAGTTTATGGGGACAGGGGAAGACTGAAGCTTTCTTT. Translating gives CSASLWGQGKTEAFF.

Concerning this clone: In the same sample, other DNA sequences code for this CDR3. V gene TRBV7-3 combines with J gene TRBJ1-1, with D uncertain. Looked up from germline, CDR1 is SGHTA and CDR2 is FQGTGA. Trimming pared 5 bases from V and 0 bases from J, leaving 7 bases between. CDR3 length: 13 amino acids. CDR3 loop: CASSPYLNTEAFF. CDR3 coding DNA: TGTGCCAGCAGCCCCTACTTGAACACTGAAGCTTTCTTT.

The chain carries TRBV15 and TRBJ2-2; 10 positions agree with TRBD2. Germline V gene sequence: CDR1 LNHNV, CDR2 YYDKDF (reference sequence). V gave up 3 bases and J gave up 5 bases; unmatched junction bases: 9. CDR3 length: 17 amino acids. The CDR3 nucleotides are TGTGCCACCAGCAGGGATTCCCTAGCGGGAGTTACCGGGGAGCTGTTTTTT. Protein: CATSRDSLAGVTGELFF.

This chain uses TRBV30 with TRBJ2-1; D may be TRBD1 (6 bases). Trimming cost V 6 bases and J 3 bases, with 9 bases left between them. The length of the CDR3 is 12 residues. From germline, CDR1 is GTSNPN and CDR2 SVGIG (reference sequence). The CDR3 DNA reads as TGTGCCTGTGGACAGTACTACAATGAGCAGTTCTTC. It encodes CACGQYYNEQFF. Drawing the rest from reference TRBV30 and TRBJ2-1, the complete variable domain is SQTIHQWPATLVQPVGSPLSLECTVEGTSNPNLYWYRQAAGRGLQLLFYSVGIGQISSEVPQNLSASRPQDRQFILSSKKLLLSDSGFYLCACGQYYNEQFFGPGTRLTVL.

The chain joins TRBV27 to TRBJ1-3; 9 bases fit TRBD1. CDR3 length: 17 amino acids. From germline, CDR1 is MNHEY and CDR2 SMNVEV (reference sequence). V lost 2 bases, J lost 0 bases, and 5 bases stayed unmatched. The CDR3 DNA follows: TGTGCCAGCAGTTTACGGGGACAGGGTAACTCTGGAAACACCATATATTTT. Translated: CASSLRGQGNSGNTIYF.

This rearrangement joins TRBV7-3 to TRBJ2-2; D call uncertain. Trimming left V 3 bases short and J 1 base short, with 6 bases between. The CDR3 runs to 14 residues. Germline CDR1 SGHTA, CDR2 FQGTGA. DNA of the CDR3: TGTGCCAGCAGCTTGCGGAGGAACACCGGGGAGCTGTTTTTT. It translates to CASSLRRNTGELFF.

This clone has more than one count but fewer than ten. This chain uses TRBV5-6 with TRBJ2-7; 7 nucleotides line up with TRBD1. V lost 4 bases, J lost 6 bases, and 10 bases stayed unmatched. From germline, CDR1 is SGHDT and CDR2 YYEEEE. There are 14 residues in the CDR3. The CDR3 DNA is TGTGCCAGCAGCCTTCGACAGGGAAGGGGCGAGCAGTACTTC. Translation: CASSLRQGRGEQYF.

CDR3 DNA: TGTGCCAGCAGCTTTGGGACAGGGAACACTGAAGCTTTCTTT. It specifies CASSFGTGNTEAFF. The J gene is TRBJ1-1, the V gene TRBV5-4; TRBD1 agrees at 8 bases. V lost 2 bases to trimming and J lost 1 base; unmatched junction nucleotides: 1. CDR3 size: 14 residues. Germline-derived CDR1 and CDR2 are SGHNT and YYREEE (reference sequence).

The CDR3 is CASSLEGGVSGAKNIQYF. The CDR3 bases are TGTGCCAGCAGCTTAGAGGGAGGGGTTTCAGGGGCCAAAAACATTCAGTACTTC. The rearrangement links TRBV5-4 to TRBJ2-4; 7 bases are shared with TRBD2. V shed 2 bases, J shed 1 base, and the junction held 12 bases outside the gene matches. This CDR3 comprises 18 residues. Per the germline V gene, CDR1 is SGHNT and CDR2 is YYREEE (reference sequence).

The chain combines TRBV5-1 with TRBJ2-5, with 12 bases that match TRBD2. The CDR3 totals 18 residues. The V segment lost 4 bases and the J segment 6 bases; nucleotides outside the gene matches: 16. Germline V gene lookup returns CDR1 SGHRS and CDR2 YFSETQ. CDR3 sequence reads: CASSLALTSGRPGKTQYF. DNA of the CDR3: TGCGCCAGCAGCCTCGCCCTTACTAGCGGGAGGCCGGGGAAGACCCAGTACTTC.

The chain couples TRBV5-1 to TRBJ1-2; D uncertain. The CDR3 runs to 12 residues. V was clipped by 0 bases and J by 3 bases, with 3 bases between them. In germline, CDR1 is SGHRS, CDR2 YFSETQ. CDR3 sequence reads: CASSLDYYGYTF. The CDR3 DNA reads TGCGCCAGCAGCTTGGACTACTATGGCTACACCTTC.

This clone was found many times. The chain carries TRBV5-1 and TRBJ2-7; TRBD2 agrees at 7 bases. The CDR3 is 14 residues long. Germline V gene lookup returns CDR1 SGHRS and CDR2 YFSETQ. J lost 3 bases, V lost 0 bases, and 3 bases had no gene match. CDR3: CASSLALADYEQYF. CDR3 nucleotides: TGCGCCAGCAGCTTGGCTCTAGCGGACTACGAGCAGTACTTC.

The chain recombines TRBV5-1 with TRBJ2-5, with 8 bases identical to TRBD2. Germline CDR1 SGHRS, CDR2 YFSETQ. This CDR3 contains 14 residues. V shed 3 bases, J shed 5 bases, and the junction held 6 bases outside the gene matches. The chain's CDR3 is CASSYRTSTETQYF. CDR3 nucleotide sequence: TGCGCCAGCAGCTACAGGACTAGCACGGAGACCCAGTACTTC.

Written as DNA, the CDR3 is TGTGCCAGCAGCCAGTCAGGGGTGGGGTATGGCTACACCTTC. This sequence encodes CASSQSGVGYGYTF. V and J are TRBV3-1 (or the pseudogene TRBV3-2) and TRBJ1-2; TRBD1 is a possible D gene (6 bases). With 3 bases removed from V and 5 bases from J, the gap between germline ends came to 13 bases. Germline V gene data show CDR1 as LGHDT and CDR2 as YNNKEL (reference sequence). This CDR3 comprises 14 residues.

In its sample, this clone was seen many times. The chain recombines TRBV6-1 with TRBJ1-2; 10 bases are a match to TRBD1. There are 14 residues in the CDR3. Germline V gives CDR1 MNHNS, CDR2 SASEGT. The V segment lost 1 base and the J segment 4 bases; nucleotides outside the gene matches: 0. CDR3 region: CASSEGTGGYGYTF. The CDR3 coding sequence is TGTGCCAGCAGTGAAGGGACAGGGGGCTATGGCTACACCTTC.